What follows describes a single T cell receptor beta chain. Its antigen is as yet unknown. The source of the sample is a study of T cell responses to AZD1222 COVID-19 vaccine. Study-wide context: Pooled in the analysis were second doses at about 4 or about 12 weeks. General study findings and limits: After two AZD1222 doses, spike-specific TCR breadth and depth rose versus day 0. Repertoires were collected only later (after the peak T cell response had occurred).

Libraries were prepared by immunoSEQ multiplex PCR; TCRdb keeps only in-frame clonotypes and omits some of them. Among 100,000 to 150,000 clones listed, about 92% were seen once. Looked up from germline, CDR1 is LNHDA and CDR2 is SQIVND (reference sequence). The CDR3 spans 16 residues. Trimming at V came to 6 bases and at J to 2 bases, leaving 9 bases not matched to a gene. The source of this sequence is an adult in good health. The V gene is TRBV19, the J gene TRBJ1-2; TRBD1 matches 10 bases. Source: peripheral blood, taken on day 0 of AZD1222 vaccination. DNA of the CDR3: TGTGCCAGTAGGAGAATGGACAGGGGGATAAACTATGGCTACACCTTC. Translation: CASRRMDRGINYGYTF. Full variable domain (outside the CDR3, taken from reference TRBV19 and TRBJ1-2): DGGITQSPKYLFRKEGQNVTLSCEQNLNHDAMYWYRQDPGQGLRLIYYSQIVNDFQKGDIAEGYSVSREKKESFPLTVTSAQKNPTAFYLCASRRMDRGINYGYTFGSGTRLTVV.